Described below is a single T cell receptor beta chain sequence and its context. This sample is drawn from a study of blood T cell repertoires in COVID-19. CDR1 MNHEY and CDR2 SMNVEV come from the germline V gene (reference sequence). Between the trimmed V and J ends, which lost 0 bases and 7 bases, there was a span of 9 bases. CDR3 length: 13 amino acids. TCRdb's copy holds only in-frame clones and misses some; the assay was immunoSEQ multiplex PCR. The sample includes more than 45,000 clones, 85% to 90% seen only once; the top ten take roughly 1.4%. J is TRBJ1-2 and V is TRBV27, with a weak D call TRBD1 (6 bases). Sequencing was carried out using peripheral blood. The sequence came from a man in his sixties with acute or convalescent COVID-19. The CDR3 nucleotides read TGTGCCAGCAGTTTATCAGACAGGTCTGGCTACACCTTC. Amino acid sequence: CASSLSDRSGYTF.